These 16 T cell receptor beta chains came from one sample sequenced in a study of shared clonotypes between healthy human individuals. Here immunoSEQ multiplex PCR was the method, and the copy in TCRdb shows in-frame clones only, minus some. This sample yields 2.5 million or so clones, of which more than 80% are seen a single time; under 0.15% belongs to the top ten. Material: naive CD4+ T cells sorted from blood. The subset is: CD45RA+ positively selected. The source of these receptors is a man aged 18-30 years in good health.

This clone has only one observation. The rearrangement links TRBV6-1 to TRBJ1-1; D perhaps matches TRBD1 (6 bases). The V end was cut by 2 bases, the J end by 10 bases, with 11 bases between. From germline, CDR1 is MNHNS and CDR2 SASEGT. The CDR3 consists of 12 residues. CDR3 loop: CASSERQGRAFF. The CDR3 coding sequence is TGTGCCAGCAGTGAACGGCAGGGGCGAGCTTTCTTT.

The V gene is TRBV10-3, the J gene TRBJ2-5; a weak D match, TRBD2 (5 bases). Deletions cut 4 bases from V and 5 bases from J, with 11 bases between. This CDR3 comprises 13 residues. Germline CDR1 is ENHRY and CDR2 is SYGVKD. The CDR3: CAISGGQTETQYF. CDR3 in DNA: TGTGCCATCAGTGGAGGGCAAACGGAGACCCAGTACTTC.

The chain recombines TRBV11-2 with TRBJ2-1; no reliable D call. CDR3 size: 17 residues. V was shortened by 6 bases and J by 4 bases, with 22 bases between the two germline ends. The germline CDR1 and CDR2 sequences are SGHAT and FQNNGV. The CDR3 spells CASRSIFSKRPYNEQFF. CDR3 DNA: TGTGCCAGCAGGAGTATATTTAGCAAGAGACCTTACAATGAGCAGTTCTTC.

The chain links TRBV10-1 to TRBJ2-7; D unresolved. Germline V gene lookup returns CDR1 WNHNN and CDR2 SYGVQD (reference sequence). The CDR3 consists of 12 residues. V dropped 7 bases and J dropped 6 bases, with 13 bases sitting between them. The CDR3 DNA reads TGCGCCAGCATCGAGGTGATTTGCGAGCAGTACTTC. Translation gives CASIEVICEQYF.

The genes are TRBV10-1 and TRBJ2-7, with D possibly TRBD2 on 5 matching bases. Germline lookup yields CDR1 WNHNN and CDR2 SYGVQD (reference sequence). CDR3 length: 16 amino acids. Trimming cost V 0 bases and J 2 bases, with 14 bases left between them. CDR3 sequence reads: CASSESVGGGPYEQYF. As DNA, the CDR3 is TGCGCCAGCAGTGAGTCGGTTGGAGGAGGCCCCTACGAGCAGTACTTC.

This chain joins TRBV4-1 and TRBJ2-1; D gene uncertain. The V and J ends lost 1 base and 9 bases respectively, with 16 bases between them. This CDR3 has 15 amino acids. Germline values: CDR1 MGHRA, CDR2 YSYEKL. The CDR3 DNA is TGCGCCAGCAGCCAAGGTACTACTTGGTTCAGTGAGCAGTTCTTC. Translation: CASSQGTTWFSEQFF.

CDR3 loop: CASSLGPIPLNYGYTF. The CDR3 coding sequence is TGTGCCAGCAGCTTAGGTCCGATTCCCTTAAACTATGGCTACACCTTC. The chain combines TRBV11-2 with TRBJ1-2; no clear D gene. The germline V gene encodes CDR1 SGHAT and CDR2 FQNNGV. The V end lost 1 base, the J end lost 2 bases, and 14 bases lay between the germline ends. The CDR3 has 16 residues.

The chain has TRBV15 and TRBJ1-6; D is unresolved. Trimming shortened V by 0 bases and J by 10 bases, and 19 bases separated the two germline ends. Germline loops: CDR1 LNHNV, CDR2 YYDKDF (reference sequence). The CDR3 is 17 residues long. The CDR3 spells CATSREMGRSMRSPLHF. The CDR3 DNA reads as TGTGCCACCAGCAGAGAGATGGGCCGGTCTATGAGGTCACCCCTCCACTTT.

CDR3: CASSLPRLGAYEQYF. The CDR3 region has the DNA TGTGCCAGCAGCTTACCCCGACTAGGGGCCTACGAGCAGTACTTC. V gene TRBV13 combines with J gene TRBJ2-7, with a tentative D call TRBD2 (6 bases). Between the trimmed V and J ends, which lost 2 bases and 2 bases, there was a span of 13 bases. CDR1 is PRHDT, CDR2 FYEKMQ, per germline (reference sequence). The CDR3 has 15 amino acids.

The chain links TRBV4-3 to TRBJ2-1; D possibly corresponds to TRBD2 (6 bases). V was cut by 1 base and J by 7 bases, with 17 bases left in between. CDR1 LGHNA and CDR2 YSLEER come from the germline V gene. CDR3 length equals 16 residues. CDR3 nucleotides: TGCGCCAGCAGCCAAGGCTTTCCGGCGGGAAATAATGAGCAGTTCTTC. It translates to CASSQGFPAGNNEQFF.

This chain joins TRBV7-9 and TRBJ2-7; 8 nucleotides agree with TRBD2. Germline-derived CDR1 and CDR2 are SEHNR and FQNEAQ (reference sequence). This CDR3 contains 14 residues. V lost 2 bases to trimming and J lost 6 bases; unmatched junction nucleotides: 6. CDR3 in DNA: TGTGCCAGCAGCTTAAAAGCGGGAGAAGTCGAGCAGTACTTC. Amino acid sequence: CASSLKAGEVEQYF.

This CDR3 is CASSVTSGRVNEQFF. The CDR3 nucleotides read TGTGCCAGCAGCGTTACTAGCGGGAGGGTGAATGAGCAGTTCTTC. The rearrangement uses TRBV9 and TRBJ2-1, with 13 bases fitting TRBD2. The germline gives CDR1 SGDLS, CDR2 YYNGEE. The length of the CDR3 is 15 residues. Unmatched junction bases numbered 3, after V lost 2 bases and J lost 7 bases. Variable domain in full (rest from reference TRBV9 and TRBJ2-1): DSGVTQTPKHLITATGQRVTLRCSPRSGDLSVYWYQQSLDQGLQFLIQYYNGEERAKGNILERFSAQQFPDLHSELNLSSLELGDSALYFCASSVTSGRVNEQFFGPGTRLTVL.

The V call is TRBV5-6, the J call TRBJ1-4; D gene ambiguous. The CDR3 contains 14 residues. The ends were cut back, 2 bases at V and 8 bases at J, with 13 bases in the middle. Germline assignment: CDR1 SGHDT and CDR2 YYEEEE. In DNA, the CDR3 is TGTGCCAGCAGCTTCGGTCCCCTGGGGGAAAAACTGTTTTTT. Translated, it gives CASSFGPLGEKLFF.

This chain joins TRBV28 and TRBJ1-1; tentatively, D is TRBD1 (5 bases). CDR3 length: 15 amino acids. Deletions cut 2 bases from V and 1 base from J, with 11 bases between. Germline CDR1 is MDHEN and CDR2 is SYDVKM. As DNA, the CDR3 is TGTGCCAGCAGTTTAGAAGGGGCAGGGAACACTGAAGCTTTCTTT. It yields the protein CASSLEGAGNTEAFF.

V is TRBV27 and J is TRBJ1-2; D perhaps matches TRBD1 (6 bases). There are 13 residues in the CDR3. V shed 7 bases and J shed 7 bases, with 16 bases lying between them. Germline V gene data show CDR1 as MNHEY and CDR2 as SMNVEV (reference sequence). The CDR3 sequence is CASNLLGAGGYTF. The DNA for the CDR3 is TGTGCCAGCAATCTTCTGGGGGCAGGTGGCTACACCTTC.

This chain uses TRBV28 with TRBJ1-3, with D unclear. Germline assignment: CDR1 MDHEN and CDR2 SYDVKM. Trimming shortened V by 7 bases and J by 4 bases, and 11 bases separated the two germline ends. The CDR3 contains 13 residues. The CDR3 loop reads CASNRIEGNTIYF. For the CDR3, the DNA is TGTGCCAGCAACCGAATCGAGGGAAACACCATATATTTT.